A selection of T cell receptor beta chains follows, all from one sample in a study of T cell responses to AZD1222 COVID-19 vaccine. Sequencing was performed with immunoSEQ multiplex PCR; in TCRdb, only in-frame clones are kept and a portion is missing. The data contain roughly 100,000 clones, about nine tenths of them singletons. The material sequenced was peripheral blood, taken on day 0 of AZD1222 vaccination. The receptors originated from an adult in good health. CDR3s include the opening cysteine and the closing phenylalanine or tryptophan. Fields, in order: V gene, D gene, CDR3 protein. A D gene is named only where the DNA matches it firmly.

TRBV19 | TRBD1 | CASSIGPGGVYGYIF
TRBV28 | - | CASRSRGLRNTEAFF
TRBV5-1 | TRBD1 | CASTGAQETQYF
TRBV20-1 | - | CSASLSGTDTQYF
TRBV6-1 | TRBD1 | CASSERGQSTYEQYF
TRBV6-5 | - | CAGRSELPKVTEAFF
TRBV28 | TRBD2 | CASMYRGGLASYNEQFF
TRBV14 | - | CASSQDYPGVDPPNF
TRBV28 | - | CASSPDVYEQYF
TRBV7-2 | TRBD2 | CASSLGLAGVDEQYF
TRBV7-7 | - | CASSPYREGTGELFF
TRBV10-3 | TRBD1 | CAIRGGTGYGYTF
TRBV19 | - | CASSIPYGGSGSPQHF
TRBV4-2 | - | CASSQDLLTGHGYTF
TRBV20-1 | TRBD1 | CSASASSRDRGGSNYGYTF
TRBV7-9 | - | CASSSGTSTEAFF
TRBV19 | TRBD2 | CASKNSGASSYEQYF
TRBV7-5 | - | CARSRGGVSLF
TRBV4-2 | - | CASSQYAGLTYNEQFF
TRBV7-9 | - | CASSLSGAKETQYF
TRBV6-1 | - | CASSESEGLAPDF
TRBV28 | - | CASSLRGTYEQYF
TRBV11-2 | TRBD2 | CASSLGLGLAGVVRFF
TRBV21-1 | - | CASSAGRSYEQYF
TRBV18 | - | CASSPPGVRTEAFF
TRBV7-2 | - | CASGTRGSAGNTIYF
TRBV27 | - | CASSLYYPREHSNQPQHF
TRBV3-1/TRBV3-2 | TRBD1 | CASSQDSAGGDTQYF
TRBV19 | - | CASSSGVPIYEQYF
TRBV4-2 | TRBD2 | CASSQETSGSATAQYF
TRBV7-2 | TRBD2 | CASSPGTSGNNEQFF
TRBV28 | - | CASGETYEQYF
TRBV6-5 | - | CASSYQNPSEQYF
TRBV7-9 | - | CASSPRVSYNSPLHF
TRBV19 | TRBD1 | CASSTRTGRVAEAFF
TRBV9 | - | CASSPAPTTATNEKLFF
TRBV14 | - | CASSQWQDNEKLFF
TRBV18 | - | CASSPRQGGNEKLFF
TRBV11-2 | - | CASSLWGTHSGNTIYF
TRBV6-5 | - | CASSYFHSGNSPLHF
TRBV19 | - | CASSLSGNTIYF
TRBV2 | TRBD1 | CASSLDRGRYGYTF
TRBV25-1 | - | CASSDSDSIYGYTF
TRBV5-4 | TRBD2 | CASSLYVGGRAADTQYF
TRBV4-1 | TRBD1 | CASSQVGGSNTEAFF
TRBV18 | - | CASSPTANEQYF
TRBV19 | - | CASSRLGRQETQYF
TRBV7-3 | TRBD2 | CASSLGLAGGDNEQFF